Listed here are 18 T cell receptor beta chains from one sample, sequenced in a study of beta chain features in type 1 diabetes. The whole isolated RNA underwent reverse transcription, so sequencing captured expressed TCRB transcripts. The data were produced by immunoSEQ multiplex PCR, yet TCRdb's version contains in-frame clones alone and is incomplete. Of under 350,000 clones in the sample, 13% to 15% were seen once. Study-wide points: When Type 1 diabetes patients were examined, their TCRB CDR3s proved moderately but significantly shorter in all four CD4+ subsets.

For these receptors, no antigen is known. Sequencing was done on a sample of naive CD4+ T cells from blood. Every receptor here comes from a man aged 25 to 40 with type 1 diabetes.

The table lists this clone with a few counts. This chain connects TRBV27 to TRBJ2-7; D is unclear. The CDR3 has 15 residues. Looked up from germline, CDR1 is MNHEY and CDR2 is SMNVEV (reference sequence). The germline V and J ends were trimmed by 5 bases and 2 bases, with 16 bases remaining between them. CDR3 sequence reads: CASSPRLRSAYEQYF. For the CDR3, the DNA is TGTGCCAGCAGTCCCCGGTTGCGGTCGGCCTACGAGCAGTACTTC.

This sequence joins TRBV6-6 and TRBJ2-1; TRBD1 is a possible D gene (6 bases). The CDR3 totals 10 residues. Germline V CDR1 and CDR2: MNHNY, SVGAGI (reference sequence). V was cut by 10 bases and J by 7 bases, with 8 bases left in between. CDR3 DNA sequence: TGTGCCACCCAGGGGAATGAGCAGTTCTTC. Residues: CATQGNEQFF.

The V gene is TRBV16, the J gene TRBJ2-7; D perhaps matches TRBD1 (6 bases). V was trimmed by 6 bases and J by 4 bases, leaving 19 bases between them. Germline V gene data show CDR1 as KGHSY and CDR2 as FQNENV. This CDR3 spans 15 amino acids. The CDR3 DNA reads TGTGCCAGCAGTCGCTACCCGGACAGAGTATACGAGCAGTACTTC. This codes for CASSRYPDRVYEQYF.

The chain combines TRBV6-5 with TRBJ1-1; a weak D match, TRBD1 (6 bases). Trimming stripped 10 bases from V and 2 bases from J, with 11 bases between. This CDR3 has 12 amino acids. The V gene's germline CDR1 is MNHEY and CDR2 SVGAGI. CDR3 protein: CATQGLNTEAFF. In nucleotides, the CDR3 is TGTGCCACCCAGGGGCTAAACACTGAAGCTTTCTTT.

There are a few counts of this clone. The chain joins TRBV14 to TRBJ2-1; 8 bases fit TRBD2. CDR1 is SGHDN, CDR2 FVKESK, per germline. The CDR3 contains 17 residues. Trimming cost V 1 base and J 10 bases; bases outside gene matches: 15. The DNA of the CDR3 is TGTGCCAGCAGCCAAGGAAGCGGGAGTTTTTCCCTCGAGGAGCAGTTCTTC. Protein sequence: CASSQGSGSFSLEEQFF.

The CDR3 nucleotides are TGTGCCAGTACCAACACAGCGAACACCGGGGAGCTGTTTTTT. This encodes CASTNTANTGELFF. This rearrangement joins TRBV19 to TRBJ2-2; no reliable D call. CDR1 and CDR2 (germline): LNHDA, SQIVND (reference sequence). The CDR3 length is 14 residues. The V and J ends lost 7 bases and 0 bases respectively, with 9 bases between them. Complete variable domain (other parts from reference TRBV19 and TRBJ2-2): DGGITQSPKYLFRKEGQNVTLSCEQNLNHDAMYWYRQDPGQGLRLIYYSQIVNDFQKGDIAEGYSVSREKKESFPLTVTSAQKNPTAFYLCASTNTANTGELFFGEGSRLTVL.

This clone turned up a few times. The CDR3 protein is CASKNWAGISTDTQYF. CDR3 in DNA: TGTGCCAGCAAAAATTGGGCGGGGATTTCAACAGATACGCAGTATTTT. The chain couples TRBV28 to TRBJ2-3, with a weak D call TRBD2 (6 bases). Looked up from germline, CDR1 is MDHEN and CDR2 is SYDVKM. V lost 7 bases and J lost 3, with 20 bases in between. The length of the CDR3 is 16 residues.

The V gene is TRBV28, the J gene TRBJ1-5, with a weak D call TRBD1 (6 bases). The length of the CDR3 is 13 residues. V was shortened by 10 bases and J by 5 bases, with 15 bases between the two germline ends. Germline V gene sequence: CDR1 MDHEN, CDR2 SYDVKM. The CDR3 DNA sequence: TGTGCCACACGAGGGGGGGTACATCAGCCCCAGCATTTT. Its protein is CATRGGVHQPQHF.

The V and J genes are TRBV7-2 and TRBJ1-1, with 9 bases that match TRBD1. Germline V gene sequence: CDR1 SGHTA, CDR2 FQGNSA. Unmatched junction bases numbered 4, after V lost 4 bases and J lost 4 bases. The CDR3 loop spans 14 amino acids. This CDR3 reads CASSWDRVATEAFF. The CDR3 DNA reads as TGTGCCAGCAGCTGGGACAGGGTGGCCACTGAAGCTTTCTTT.

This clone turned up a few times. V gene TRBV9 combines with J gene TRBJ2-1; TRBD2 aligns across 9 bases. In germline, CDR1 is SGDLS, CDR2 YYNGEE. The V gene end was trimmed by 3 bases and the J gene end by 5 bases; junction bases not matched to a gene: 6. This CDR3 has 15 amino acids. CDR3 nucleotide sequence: TGTGCCAGCAGCGCCGCGGGGGGGGGAAACAATGAGCAGTTCTTC. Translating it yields CASSAAGGGNNEQFF.

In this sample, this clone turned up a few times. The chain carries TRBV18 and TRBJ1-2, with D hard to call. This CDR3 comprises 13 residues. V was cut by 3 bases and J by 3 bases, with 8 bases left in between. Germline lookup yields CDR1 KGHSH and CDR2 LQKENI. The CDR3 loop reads CASSPGEDYGYTF. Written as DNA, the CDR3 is TGTGCCAGCTCACCCGGGGAGGACTATGGCTACACCTTC.

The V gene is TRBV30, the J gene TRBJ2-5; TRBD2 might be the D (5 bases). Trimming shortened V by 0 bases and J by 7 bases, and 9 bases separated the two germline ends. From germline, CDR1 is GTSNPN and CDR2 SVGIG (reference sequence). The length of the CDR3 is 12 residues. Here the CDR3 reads CAWSVERWTQYF. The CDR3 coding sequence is TGTGCCTGGAGTGTGGAGCGGTGGACCCAGTACTTC.

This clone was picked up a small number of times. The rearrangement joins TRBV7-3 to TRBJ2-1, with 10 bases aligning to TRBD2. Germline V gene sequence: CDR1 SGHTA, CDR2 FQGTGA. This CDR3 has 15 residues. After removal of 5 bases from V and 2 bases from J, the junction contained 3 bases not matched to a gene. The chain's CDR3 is CASSGGLAAYNEQFF. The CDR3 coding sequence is TGTGCCAGCAGCGGAGGACTAGCGGCCTACAATGAGCAGTTCTTC. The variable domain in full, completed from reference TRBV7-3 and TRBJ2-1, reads GAGVSQTPSNKVTEKGKYVELRCDPISGHTALYWYRQSLGQGPEFLIYFQGTGAADDSGLPNDRFFAVRPEGSVSTLKIQRTERGDSAVYLCASSGGLAAYNEQFFGPGTRLTVL.

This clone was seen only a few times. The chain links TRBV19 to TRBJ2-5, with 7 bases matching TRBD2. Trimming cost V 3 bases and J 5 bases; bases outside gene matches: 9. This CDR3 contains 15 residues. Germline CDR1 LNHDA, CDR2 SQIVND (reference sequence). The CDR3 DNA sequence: TGTGCCAGTAGTATGATGACTAGCACACCGGAGACCCAGTACTTC. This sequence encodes CASSMMTSTPETQYF.

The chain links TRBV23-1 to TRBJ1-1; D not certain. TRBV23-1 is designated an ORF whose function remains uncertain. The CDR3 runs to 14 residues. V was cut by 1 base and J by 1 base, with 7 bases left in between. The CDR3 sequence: CASSQYEGNTEAFF. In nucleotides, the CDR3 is TGCGCCAGCAGTCAATACGAGGGGAACACTGAAGCTTTCTTT.

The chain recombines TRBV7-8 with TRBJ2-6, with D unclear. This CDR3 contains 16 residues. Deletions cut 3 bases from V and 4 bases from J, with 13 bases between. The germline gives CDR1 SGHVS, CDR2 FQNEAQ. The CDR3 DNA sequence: TGTGCCAGCAGCTTTCGACTCCCCCCCGGGGCCAACGTCCTGACTTTC. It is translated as CASSFRLPPGANVLTF.

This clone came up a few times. The CDR3 loop is CASSLRGSGELFF. CDR3 in DNA: TGTGCCAGCAGCTTGAGGGGGAGCGGGGAGCTGTTTTTT. V usage is TRBV5-6 and J usage is TRBJ2-2; D might be TRBD1 (6 bases). CDR1 and CDR2 from the germline V gene are SGHDT and YYEEEE. V shed 1 base and J shed 7 bases, with 8 bases lying between them. There are 13 residues in the CDR3. The full variable domain, in which reference TRBV5-6 and TRBJ2-2 provide the parts outside the CDR3, is DAGVTQSPTHLIKTRGQQVTLRCSPKSGHDTVSWYQQALGQGPQFIFQYYEEEERQRGNFPDRFSGHQFPNYSSELNVNALLLGDSALYLCASSLRGSGELFFGEGSRLTVL.

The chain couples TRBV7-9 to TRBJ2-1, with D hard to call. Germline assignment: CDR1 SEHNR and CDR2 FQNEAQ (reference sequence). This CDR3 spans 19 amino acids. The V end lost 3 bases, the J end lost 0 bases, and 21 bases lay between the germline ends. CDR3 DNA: TGTGCCAGCAGCTTCCCACGCAGGATTATAACAAGCTCCTACAATGAGCAGTTCTTC. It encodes CASSFPRRIITSSYNEQFF.